The 9 T cell receptor beta chains in this list originate from one sample, sequenced in a study of blood T cell repertoires in COVID-19. The repertoire was sequenced with immunoSEQ multiplex PCR; TCRdb's copy has only in-frame clones and lacks some. Among 120,000 to 150,000 clones listed, roughly four fifths were seen once. Sequenced: peripheral blood. The receptors derive from a woman older than 75 in a cohort sampled during active or convalescent COVID-19.

The chain carries TRBV5-1 and TRBJ1-2; 7 bases align to TRBD1. Trimming cost V 4 bases and J 2 bases; bases outside gene matches: 5. The CDR3 is 14 amino acids. Germline V gene lookup returns CDR1 SGHRS and CDR2 YFSETQ. CDR3 sequence reads: CASSLNRGNYGYTF. Here the CDR3 DNA reads TGCGCCAGCAGCCTAAACAGGGGAAACTATGGCTACACCTTC.

The chain has TRBV28 and TRBJ1-4; D is perhaps TRBD1 (6 bases). The CDR3 spans 15 residues. V lost 5 bases to trimming and J lost 3 bases, with 13 bases between them. Germline V lookup: CDR1 MDHEN, CDR2 SYDVKM. This CDR3 is CASSATGTPNEKLFF. In DNA form, the CDR3 reads TGTGCCAGCAGTGCCACAGGGACCCCTAATGAAAAACTGTTTTTT.

This chain joins TRBV7-9 and TRBJ1-4, with no clear D. Between the trimmed V and J ends, which lost 3 bases and 12 bases, there was a span of 14 bases. Germline V lookup: CDR1 SEHNR, CDR2 FQNEAQ (reference sequence). CDR3 length: 13 amino acids. CDR3 in amino acids: CASSFSAGLELFF. DNA for the CDR3: TGTGCCAGCAGCTTTTCGGCCGGACTCGAACTGTTTTTT.

This chain uses TRBV19 with TRBJ2-3; 10 bases line up with TRBD1. The CDR3 extends over 15 amino acids. The V gene end was trimmed by 7 bases and the J gene end by 4 bases; junction bases not matched to a gene: 8. Germline V gene sequence: CDR1 LNHDA, CDR2 SQIVND (reference sequence). CDR3 bases: TGTGCCAGTAAACGCCGGGACAGGGGCCCAGATACGCAGTATTTT. Amino acids: CASKRRDRGPDTQYF.

The chain links TRBV11-1 to TRBJ2-2, with TRBD1 matching 7 bases. Germline-derived CDR1 and CDR2 are SGHAT and FQDESV (reference sequence). The CDR3 totals 15 residues. V was clipped by 5 bases and J by 2 bases; unmatched bases: 5. In nucleotides, the CDR3 is TGTGCCAGCAGCCGAGGACAGGAAAACACCGGGGAGCTGTTTTTT. It yields the protein CASSRGQENTGELFF.

The V gene is TRBV29-1, the J gene TRBJ1-2; perhaps TRBD1 as D (5 bases). This CDR3 contains 10 residues. The germline CDR1 and CDR2 sequences are SQVTM and ANQGSEA. V lost 5 bases to trimming and J lost 6 bases, with 7 bases between them. The CDR3 protein is CSVRGDGYTF. CDR3 coding DNA: TGCAGCGTTCGGGGGGATGGCTACACCTTC.

The V gene is TRBV27, the J gene TRBJ1-6, with 7 bases aligning to TRBD1. With 7 bases clipped from V and 2 bases from J, the junction kept 5 bases outside the gene matches. This CDR3 contains 15 residues. CDR1 is MNHEY and CDR2 is SMNVEV in the germline V gene (reference sequence). CDR3 residues: CASNPTGAYNSPLHF. CDR3 coding DNA: TGTGCCAGCAACCCCACAGGGGCCTATAATTCACCCCTCCACTTT.

The chain couples TRBV7-4 to TRBJ1-5, with 11 bases aligning to TRBD1. The V gene's germline CDR1 is SGHVT and CDR2 SQSDAQ. The CDR3 has 18 amino acids. Trimming removed 1 base from V and 9 bases from J; junction bases left unmatched: 14. CDR3 in DNA: TGTGCCAGCAGCTTAGGGGACAGGGGGACCACATCCTTGTGGCCCCAGCATTTT. Translated, it gives CASSLGDRGTTSLWPQHF.

The chain employs TRBV6-2 or TRBV6-3 and TRBJ2-1; D perhaps matches TRBD2 (5 bases). The CDR3 is made up of 13 amino acids. Trimming cost V 0 bases and J 8 bases, with 8 bases left between them. Germline CDR1 is MNHEY and CDR2 is SVGEGT. The chain's CDR3 is CASSYSRRDEQFF. CDR3 coding DNA: TGTGCCAGCAGTTACTCGCGGCGGGATGAGCAGTTCTTC.